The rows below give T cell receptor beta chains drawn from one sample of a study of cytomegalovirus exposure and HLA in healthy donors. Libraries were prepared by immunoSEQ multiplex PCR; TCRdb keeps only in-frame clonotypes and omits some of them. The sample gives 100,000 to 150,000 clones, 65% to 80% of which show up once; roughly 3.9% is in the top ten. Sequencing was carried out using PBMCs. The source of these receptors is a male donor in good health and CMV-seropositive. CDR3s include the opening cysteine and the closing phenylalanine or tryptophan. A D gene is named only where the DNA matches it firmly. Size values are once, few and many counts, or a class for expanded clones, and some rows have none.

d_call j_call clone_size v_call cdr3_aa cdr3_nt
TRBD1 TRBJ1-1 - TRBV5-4 CASSAPSRGRDTEAFF TGTGCCAGCAGCGCACCTAGTAGGGGGCGCGACACTGAAGCTTTCTTT
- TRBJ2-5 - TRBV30 CAWVFPLDGVGETQYF TGTGCCTGGGTATTCCCTCTCGACGGGGTTGGGGAGACCCAGTACTTC
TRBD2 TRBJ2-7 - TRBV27 CASSLSGLAGHFSYEQYF TGTGCCAGCAGTTTATCGGGACTAGCGGGGCATTTTTCCTACGAGCAGTACTTC
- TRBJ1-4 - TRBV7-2 CASSSQGWAEKLFF TGTGCCAGCAGCTCTCAGGGATGGGCCGAAAAACTGTTTTTT
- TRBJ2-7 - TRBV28 CASSSHDSYEQYF TGTGCCAGCAGTTCACACGATTCCTACGAGCAGTACTTC
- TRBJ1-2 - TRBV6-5 CASKAGGTNYGYTF TGTGCCAGCAAGGCGGGGGGTACTAACTATGGCTACACCTTC
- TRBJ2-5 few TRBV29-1 CSVESETQYF TGCAGCGTTGAATCGGAGACCCAGTACTTC
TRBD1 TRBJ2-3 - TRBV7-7 CASSYRGVTDTQYF TGTGCCAGCAGTTACAGGGGAGTCACAGATACGCAGTATTTT
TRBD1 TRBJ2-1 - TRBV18 CASSHRTGLDNEQFF TGTGCCAGCTCACACCGGACAGGGTTGGACAATGAGCAGTTCTTC
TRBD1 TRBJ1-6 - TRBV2 CASSKTGGGNSPLHF TGTGCCAGCAGCAAGACAGGGGGCGGGAATTCACCCCTCCACTTT
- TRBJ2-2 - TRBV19 CASSIGPGVNTGELFF TGTGCCAGTAGTATAGGTCCAGGGGTGAACACCGGGGAGCTGTTTTTT
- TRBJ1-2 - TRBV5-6 CASNWQGSAYGYTF TGTGCCAGCAACTGGCAGGGGAGCGCCTATGGCTACACCTTC
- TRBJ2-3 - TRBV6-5 CASSPPGGQSRTQYF TGTGCCAGCAGTCCCCCTGGGGGCCAGAGCCGTACGCAGTATTTT
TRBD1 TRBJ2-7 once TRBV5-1 CASSYGTGLPEQYF TGCGCCAGCAGCTACGGGACAGGGCTCCCTGAGCAGTACTTC
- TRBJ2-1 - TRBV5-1 CASSLGLWNEQFF TGCGCCAGCAGCTTGGGACTATGGAATGAGCAGTTCTTC
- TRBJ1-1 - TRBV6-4 CASARTTGEVTEAFF TGTGCCAGCGCCCGGACGACGGGGGAAGTCACTGAAGCTTTCTTT
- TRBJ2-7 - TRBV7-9 CSSSSPGGRVAYEQYF TGTTCCAGCAGCTCCCCCGGGGGGCGCGTAGCCTACGAGCAGTACTTC
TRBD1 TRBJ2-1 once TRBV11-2 CASSSAGTGYNEQFF TGTGCCAGCAGCTCGGCAGGGACAGGATACAATGAGCAGTTCTTC
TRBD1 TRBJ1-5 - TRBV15 CATSLQDRGLSNQPQHF TGCGCCACCAGCCTTCAGGACAGGGGACTTAGCAATCAGCCCCAGCATTTT
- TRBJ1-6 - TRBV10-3 CAISELGADSPLHF TGTGCCATCAGTGAACTGGGGGCCGATTCACCCCTCCACTTT
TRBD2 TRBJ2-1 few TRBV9 CASSVLASGHNEQFF TGTGCCAGCAGCGTATTGGCTAGCGGGCACAATGAGCAGTTCTTC
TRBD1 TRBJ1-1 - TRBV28 CASSSGTGANTEAFF TGTGCCAGCAGTTCCGGGACAGGGGCGAACACTGAAGCTTTCTTT
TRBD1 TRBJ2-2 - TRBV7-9 CASSPDLGTGFGGELFF TGTGCCAGCAGCCCCGACCTCGGGACAGGGTTTGGAGGGGAGCTGTTTTTT
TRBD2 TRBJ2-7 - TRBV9 CASSASGRLDEQYF TGTGCCAGCAGCGCTAGCGGGAGGCTCGACGAGCAGTACTTC
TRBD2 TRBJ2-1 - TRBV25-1 CASSDSLAGEEQFF TGTGCCAGCAGTGATTCCCTAGCGGGGGAAGAGCAGTTCTTC
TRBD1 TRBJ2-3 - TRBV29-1 CSGGQGELDTQYF TGCAGCGGGGGACAGGGGGAGTTAGATACGCAGTATTTT
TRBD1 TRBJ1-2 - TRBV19 CASSDRGDRVVYGYTF TGTGCCAGTAGTGATCGGGGGGACAGGGTGGTCTATGGCTACACCTTC
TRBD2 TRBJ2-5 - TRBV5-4 CASSYRDYVQETQYF TGTGCCAGCAGCTACCGGGACTATGTACAAGAGACCCAGTACTTC
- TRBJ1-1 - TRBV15 CATSREGGTEAFF TGTGCCACCAGCAGAGAGGGGGGCACTGAAGCTTTCTTT
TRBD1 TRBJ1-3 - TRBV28 CASSLYRTGASGNTIYF TGTGCCAGCAGTTTATACAGGACAGGCGCTTCGGGAAACACCATATATTTT
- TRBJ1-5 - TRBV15 CATSRDNRANQPQHF TGTGCCACCAGCAGAGATAACAGGGCCAATCAGCCCCAGCATTTT
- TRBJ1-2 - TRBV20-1 CSANSYGYTF TGCAGTGCTAACAGCTATGGCTACACCTTC
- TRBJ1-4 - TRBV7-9 CASSPDRSNEKLFF TGTGCCAGCAGCCCCGACAGGTCTAATGAAAAACTGTTTTTT
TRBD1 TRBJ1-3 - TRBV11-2 CASSLDGTGRSGNTIYF TGTGCCAGCAGCTTAGATGGGACAGGGCGCTCTGGAAACACCATATATTTT
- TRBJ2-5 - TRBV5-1 CASSLDPKETQYF TGCGCCAGCAGCTTGGACCCTAAAGAGACCCAGTACTTC
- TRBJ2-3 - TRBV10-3 CAIKPLLSTDTQYF TGTGCCATCAAACCCTTACTTAGCACAGATACGCAGTATTTT
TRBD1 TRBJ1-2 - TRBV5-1 CASSFGTGHLANYGYTF TGCGCCAGCAGCTTCGGGACAGGGCATTTAGCTAACTATGGCTACACCTTC
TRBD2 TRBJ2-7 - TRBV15 CATSRVGTSGYEQYF TGTGCCACCAGCAGAGTCGGGACTAGCGGCTACGAGCAGTACTTC
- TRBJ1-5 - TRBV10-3 CAISESIGDSGQQPQHF TGTGCCATCAGTGAGTCGATCGGGGACTCCGGCCAACAGCCCCAGCATTTT
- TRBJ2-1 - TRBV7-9 CASSLSHEQFF TGTGCCAGCAGTCTAAGCCATGAGCAGTTCTTC
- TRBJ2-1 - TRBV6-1 CASSEVGSDPNNEQFF TGTGCCAGCAGTGAAGTCGGCAGCGACCCAAACAATGAGCAGTTCTTC
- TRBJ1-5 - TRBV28 CASSLWGGNSNQPQHF TGTGCCAGCAGTTTATGGGGAGGTAATAGCAATCAGCCCCAGCATTTT
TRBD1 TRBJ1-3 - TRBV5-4 CASSLDRGLGNTIYF TGTGCCAGCAGCTTGGACAGGGGGCTTGGAAACACCATATATTTT
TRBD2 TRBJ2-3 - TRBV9 CASSSGKPDTQYF TGTGCCAGTTCTAGCGGGAAACCAGATACGCAGTATTTT
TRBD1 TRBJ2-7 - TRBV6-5 CASSYLGTGTNEQYF TGTGCCAGCAGTTACCTCGGGACAGGGACAAACGAGCAGTACTTC
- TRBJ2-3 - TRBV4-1 CASSQEEWADTQYF TGCGCCAGCAGCCAAGAGGAGTGGGCAGATACGCAGTATTTT
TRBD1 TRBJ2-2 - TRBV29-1 CSVEDGQGDTGELFF TGCAGCGTTGAAGATGGACAGGGCGACACCGGGGAGCTGTTTTTT
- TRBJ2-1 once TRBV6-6 CASSFAGAHPYNEQFF TGTGCCAGCAGTTTCGCAGGGGCCCACCCCTACAATGAGCAGTTCTTC
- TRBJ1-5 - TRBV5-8 CASSLGHLNQPQHF TGTGCCAGCAGCTTAGGACATTTGAATCAGCCCCAGCATTTT
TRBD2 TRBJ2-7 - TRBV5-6 CASSLGLAFSEQYF TGTGCCAGCAGCTTGGGACTAGCTTTTTCCGAGCAGTACTTC
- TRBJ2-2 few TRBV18 CASSPPASIAGSAGELFF TGTGCCAGCTCACCACCAGCCAGCATAGCCGGGTCCGCCGGGGAGCTGTTTTTT
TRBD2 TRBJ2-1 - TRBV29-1 CSVARGSLAGGYGSYNEQFF TGCAGCGTTGCCCGGGGATCGCTAGCGGGGGGCTACGGCTCCTACAATGAGCAGTTCTTC
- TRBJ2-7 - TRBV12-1 CASSFAASGSFYEQYF TGTGCCAGCAGCTTTGCGGCTAGCGGGAGCTTCTACGAGCAGTACTTC
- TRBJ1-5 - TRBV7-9 CASSLEGRGNQPQHF TGTGCCAGCAGCTTAGAGGGAAGGGGTAATCAGCCCCAGCATTTT
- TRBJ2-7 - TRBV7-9 CSSTQTDYEQYF TGTTCCAGCACCCAGACAGACTACGAGCAGTACTTC
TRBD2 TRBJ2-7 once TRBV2 CASSVGVGLADYEQYF TGTGCCAGCAGTGTGGGTGTGGGACTAGCGGATTACGAGCAGTACTTC
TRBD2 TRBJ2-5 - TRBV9 CASSPRTSSETQYF TGTGCCAGCAGCCCGAGGACTAGTTCGGAGACCCAGTACTTC
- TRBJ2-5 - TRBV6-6 CASSSGLLQETQYF TGTGCCAGCAGTTCCGGTTTGCTCCAAGAGACCCAGTACTTC
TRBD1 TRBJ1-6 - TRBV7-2 CASSLGQGLNSPLHF TGTGCCAGCAGCTTAGGACAGGGCCTAAATTCACCCCTCCACTTT